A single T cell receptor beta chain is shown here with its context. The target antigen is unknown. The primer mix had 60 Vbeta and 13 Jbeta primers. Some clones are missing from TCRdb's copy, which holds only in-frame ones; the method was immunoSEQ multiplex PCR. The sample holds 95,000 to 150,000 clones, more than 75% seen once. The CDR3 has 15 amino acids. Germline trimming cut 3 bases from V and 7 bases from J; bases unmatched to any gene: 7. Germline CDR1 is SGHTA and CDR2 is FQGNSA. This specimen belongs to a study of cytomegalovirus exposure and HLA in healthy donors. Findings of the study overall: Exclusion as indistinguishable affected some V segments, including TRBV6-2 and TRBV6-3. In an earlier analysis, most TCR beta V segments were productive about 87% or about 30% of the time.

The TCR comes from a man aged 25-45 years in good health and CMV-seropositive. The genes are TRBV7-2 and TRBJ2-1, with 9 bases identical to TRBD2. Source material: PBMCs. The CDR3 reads CASSFLGGRANEQFF. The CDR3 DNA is TGTGCCAGCAGCTTTTTAGGCGGGAGGGCTAATGAGCAGTTCTTC.